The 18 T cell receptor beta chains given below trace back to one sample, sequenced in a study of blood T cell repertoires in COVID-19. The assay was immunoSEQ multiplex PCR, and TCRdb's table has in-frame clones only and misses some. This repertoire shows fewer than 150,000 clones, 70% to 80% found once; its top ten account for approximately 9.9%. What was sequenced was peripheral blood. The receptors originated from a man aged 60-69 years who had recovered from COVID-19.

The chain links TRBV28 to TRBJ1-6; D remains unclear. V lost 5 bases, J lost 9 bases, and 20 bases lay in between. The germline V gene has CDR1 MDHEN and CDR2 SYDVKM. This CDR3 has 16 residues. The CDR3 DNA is TGTGCCAGCAGTCCCCCTTACACGCAGAGGAGTTCACCCCTCCACTTT. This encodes CASSPPYTQRSSPLHF.

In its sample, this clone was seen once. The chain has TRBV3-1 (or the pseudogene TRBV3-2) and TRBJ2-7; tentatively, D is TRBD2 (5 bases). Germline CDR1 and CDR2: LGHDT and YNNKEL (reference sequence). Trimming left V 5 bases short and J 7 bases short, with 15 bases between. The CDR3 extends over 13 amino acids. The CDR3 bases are TGTGCCAGCAGCAAACGACCCCCGGGAGAGCAGTACTTC. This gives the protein CASSKRPPGEQYF.

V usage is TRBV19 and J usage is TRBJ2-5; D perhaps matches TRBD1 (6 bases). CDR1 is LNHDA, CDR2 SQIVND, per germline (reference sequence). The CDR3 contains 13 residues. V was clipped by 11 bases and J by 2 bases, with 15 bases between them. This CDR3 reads CAAAQQGQETQYF. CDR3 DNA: TGTGCCGCCGCCCAACAGGGACAAGAGACCCAGTACTTC.

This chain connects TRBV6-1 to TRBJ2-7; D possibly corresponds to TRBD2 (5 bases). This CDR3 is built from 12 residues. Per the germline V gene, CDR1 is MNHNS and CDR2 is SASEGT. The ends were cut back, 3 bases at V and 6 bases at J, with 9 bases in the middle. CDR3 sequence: CASSERRGEQYF. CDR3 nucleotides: TGTGCCAGCAGTGAGAGACGGGGCGAGCAGTACTTC.

The CDR3 here is CASSPGTGHNTEAFF. CDR3 coding DNA: TGTGCCAGCTCACCCGGGACAGGACATAACACTGAAGCTTTCTTT. This sequence joins TRBV18 and TRBJ1-1, with 8 bases identical to TRBD1. J lost 2 bases, V lost 3 bases, and 5 bases had no gene match. Germline V gives CDR1 KGHSH, CDR2 LQKENI. The CDR3 is 15 residues long. The whole variable domain, filled in from reference TRBV18 and TRBJ1-1, reads NAGVMQNPRHLVRRRGQEARLRCSPMKGHSHVYWYRQLPEEGLKFMVYLQKENIIDESGMPKERFSAEFPKEGPSILRIQQVVRGDSAAYFCASSPGTGHNTEAFFGQGTRLTVV.

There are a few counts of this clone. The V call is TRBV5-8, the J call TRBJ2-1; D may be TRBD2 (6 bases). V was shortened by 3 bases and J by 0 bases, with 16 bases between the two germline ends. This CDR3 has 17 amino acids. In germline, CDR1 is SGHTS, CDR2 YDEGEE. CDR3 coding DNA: TGTGCCAGCAGCTGGGCGGAGGGAATCGGCTCCTACAATGAGCAGTTCTTC. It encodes CASSWAEGIGSYNEQFF.

DNA for the CDR3: TGTGCCAGCTCACCACCGTCCGCGGGAGGGAATGAGCAGTTCTTC. Translation gives CASSPPSAGGNEQFF. This chain connects TRBV18 to TRBJ2-1; 9 bases line up with TRBD2. The V gene's germline CDR1 is KGHSH and CDR2 LQKENI. The CDR3 has 15 amino acids. The J segment lost 7 bases and the V segment lost 0 bases, leaving 4 bases of the junction unmatched.

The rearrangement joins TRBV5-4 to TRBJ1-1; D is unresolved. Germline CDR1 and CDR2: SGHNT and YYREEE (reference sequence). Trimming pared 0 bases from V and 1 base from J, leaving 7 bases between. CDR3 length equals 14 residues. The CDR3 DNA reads TGTGCCAGCAGCTTGGGGCGGTCGAACACTGAAGCTTTCTTT. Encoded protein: CASSLGRSNTEAFF.

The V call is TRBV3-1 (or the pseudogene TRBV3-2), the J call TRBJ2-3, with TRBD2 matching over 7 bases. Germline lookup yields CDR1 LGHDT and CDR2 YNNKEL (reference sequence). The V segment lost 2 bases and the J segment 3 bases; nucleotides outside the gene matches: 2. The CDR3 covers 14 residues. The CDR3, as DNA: TGTGCCAGCAGCCAACGCGGGAGAACAGATACGCAGTATTTT. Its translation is CASSQRGRTDTQYF.

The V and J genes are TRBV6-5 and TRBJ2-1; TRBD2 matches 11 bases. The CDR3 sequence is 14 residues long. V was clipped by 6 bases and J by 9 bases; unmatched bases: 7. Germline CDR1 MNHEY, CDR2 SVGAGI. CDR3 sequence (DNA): TGTGCCAGCAGGAGACTAGCGGGGAAGGGTGAGCAGTTCTTC. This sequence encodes CASRRLAGKGEQFF.

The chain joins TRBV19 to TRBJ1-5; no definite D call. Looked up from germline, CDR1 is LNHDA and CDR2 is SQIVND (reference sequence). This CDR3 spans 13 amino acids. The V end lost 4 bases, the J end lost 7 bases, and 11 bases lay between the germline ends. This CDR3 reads CASSTEERQPQHF. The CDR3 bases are TGTGCCAGTAGTACGGAGGAAAGACAGCCCCAGCATTTT.

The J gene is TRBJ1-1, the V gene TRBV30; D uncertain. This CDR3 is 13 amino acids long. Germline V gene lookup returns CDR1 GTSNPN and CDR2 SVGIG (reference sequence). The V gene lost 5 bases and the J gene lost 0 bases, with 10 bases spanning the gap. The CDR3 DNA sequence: TGTGCCTGGCAATCCGGAGTGAACACTGAAGCTTTCTTT. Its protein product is CAWQSGVNTEAFF.

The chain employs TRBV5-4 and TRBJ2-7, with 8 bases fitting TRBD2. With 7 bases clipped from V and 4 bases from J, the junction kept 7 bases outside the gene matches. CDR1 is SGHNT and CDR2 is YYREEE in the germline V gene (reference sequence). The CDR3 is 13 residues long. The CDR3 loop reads CASWVAGSYEQYF. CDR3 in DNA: TGTGCCAGCTGGGTAGCGGGATCATACGAGCAGTACTTC.

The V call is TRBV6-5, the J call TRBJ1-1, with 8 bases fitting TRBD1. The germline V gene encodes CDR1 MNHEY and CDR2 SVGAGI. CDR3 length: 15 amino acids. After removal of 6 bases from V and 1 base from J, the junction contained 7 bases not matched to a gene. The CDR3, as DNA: TGTGCCAGCAGGCTGACAGGGGATGGGAACACTGAAGCTTTCTTT. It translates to CASRLTGDGNTEAFF.

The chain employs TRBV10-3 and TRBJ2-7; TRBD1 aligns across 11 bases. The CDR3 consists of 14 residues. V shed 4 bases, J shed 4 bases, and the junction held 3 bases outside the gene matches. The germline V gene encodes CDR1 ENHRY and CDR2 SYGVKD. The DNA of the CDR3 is TGTGCCATCAGTGGGACAGGGGGCACATACGAGCAGTACTTC. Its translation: CAISGTGGTYEQYF.

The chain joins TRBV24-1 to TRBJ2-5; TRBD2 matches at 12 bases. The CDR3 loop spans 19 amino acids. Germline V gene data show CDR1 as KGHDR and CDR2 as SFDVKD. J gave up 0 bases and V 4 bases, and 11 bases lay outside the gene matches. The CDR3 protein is CATSDSRRGLAGNQETQYF. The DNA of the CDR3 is TGTGCCACCAGTGACTCCAGGAGGGGACTAGCGGGCAACCAAGAGACCCAGTACTTC.

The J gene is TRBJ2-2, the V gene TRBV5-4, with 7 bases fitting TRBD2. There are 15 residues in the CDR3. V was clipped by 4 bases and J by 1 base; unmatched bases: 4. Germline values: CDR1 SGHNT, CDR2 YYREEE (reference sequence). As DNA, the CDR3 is TGTGCCAGCAGCCCGAGCGGGATGAACACCGGGGAGCTGTTTTTT. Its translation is CASSPSGMNTGELFF.

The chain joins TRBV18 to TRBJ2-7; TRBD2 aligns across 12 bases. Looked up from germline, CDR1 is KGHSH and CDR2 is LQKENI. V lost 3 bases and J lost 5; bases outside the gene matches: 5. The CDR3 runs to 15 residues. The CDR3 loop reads CASSPVTSGSNEQYF. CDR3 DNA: TGTGCCAGCTCACCCGTGACTAGCGGGAGCAACGAGCAGTACTTC.